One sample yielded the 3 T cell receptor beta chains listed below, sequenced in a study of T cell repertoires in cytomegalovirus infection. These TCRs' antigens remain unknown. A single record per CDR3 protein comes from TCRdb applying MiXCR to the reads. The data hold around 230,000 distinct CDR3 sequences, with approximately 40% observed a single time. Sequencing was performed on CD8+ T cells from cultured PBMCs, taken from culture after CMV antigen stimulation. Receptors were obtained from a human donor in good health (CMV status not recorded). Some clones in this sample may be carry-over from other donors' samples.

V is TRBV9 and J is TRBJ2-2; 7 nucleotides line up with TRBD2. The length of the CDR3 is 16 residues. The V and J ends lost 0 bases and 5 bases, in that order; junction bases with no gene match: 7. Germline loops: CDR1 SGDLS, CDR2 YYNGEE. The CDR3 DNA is TGTGCCAGCAGCGTAGACGCGGGAGAGGGAACCGGGGAGCTGTTTTTT. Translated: CASSVDAGEGTGELFF.

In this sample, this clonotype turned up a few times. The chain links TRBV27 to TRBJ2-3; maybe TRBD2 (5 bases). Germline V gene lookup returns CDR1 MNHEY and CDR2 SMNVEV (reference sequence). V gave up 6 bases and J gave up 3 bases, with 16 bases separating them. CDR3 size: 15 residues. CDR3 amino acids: CASSLIDSGTDTQYF. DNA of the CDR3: TGTGCCAGCAGCTTAATCGATTCGGGGACAGATACGCAGTATTTT.

CDR3 in DNA: TGTGCCATCAGTGAGGACCCGATAGATACGCAGTATTTT. Encoded protein: CAISEDPIDTQYF. The chain has TRBV10-3 and TRBJ2-3, with no clear D. The germline V gene has CDR1 ENHRY and CDR2 SYGVKD. V was clipped by 2 bases and J by 5 bases, with 8 bases between them. The CDR3 covers 13 residues.